The following is a T cell receptor (beta chain) sequence with its context. Its antigen remains unidentified. The data were obtained in a study of early T cells in non-severe SARS-CoV-2 infection. Study-level background: It was bulk RNA from unsorted whole blood that was sequenced, and the chains were unpaired. Study-wide points: Reliance on VDJdb matching favored anti-spike CD8 responses; private and CD4 specificities were missed.

This CDR3 is 15 amino acids long. V dropped 0 bases and J dropped 6 bases, with 12 bases sitting between them. In germline, CDR1 is LGHNA, CDR2 YSLEER. Individual cDNA molecules received unique molecular identifiers during library preparation. A single record per CDR3 protein comes from TCRdb applying MiXCR to the 5' RACE reads. The sample lists 85,000 to 90,000 distinct CDR3 sequences, 11% to 15% occurring once. The specimen was whole blood. The clonotype was recovered from an adult who was a healthcare worker with PCR-confirmed SARS-CoV-2 infection or an uninfected control (not recorded which). V and J are TRBV4-3 and TRBJ2-1; possible D gene TRBD2, 5 bases. The CDR3 loop is CASSQENNGLNEQFF. In DNA form, the CDR3 reads TGCGCCAGCAGCCAAGAAAACAACGGACTCAATGAGCAGTTCTTC.